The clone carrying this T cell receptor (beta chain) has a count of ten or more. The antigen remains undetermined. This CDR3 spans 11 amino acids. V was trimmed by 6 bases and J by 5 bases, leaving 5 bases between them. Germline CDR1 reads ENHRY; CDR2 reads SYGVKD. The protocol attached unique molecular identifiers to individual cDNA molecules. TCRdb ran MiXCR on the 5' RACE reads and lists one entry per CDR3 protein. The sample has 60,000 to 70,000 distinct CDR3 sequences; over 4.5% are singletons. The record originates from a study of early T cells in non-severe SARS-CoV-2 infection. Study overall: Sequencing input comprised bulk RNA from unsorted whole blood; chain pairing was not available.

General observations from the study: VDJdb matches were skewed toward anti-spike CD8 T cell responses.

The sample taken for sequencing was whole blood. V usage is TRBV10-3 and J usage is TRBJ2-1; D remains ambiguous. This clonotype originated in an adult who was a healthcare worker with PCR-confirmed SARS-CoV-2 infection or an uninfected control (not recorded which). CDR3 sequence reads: CAISPNNEQFF. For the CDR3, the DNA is TGTGCCATCAGCCCTAACAATGAGCAGTTCTTC.